This TCR beta chain was captured in a study of shared clonotypes between healthy human individuals. Study-wide results and caveats: Clonotypes which were not shared had lower generation probabilities than clonotypes that all four donors shared.

Authors' methods: Filtering differed since immunoSEQ provided only junctions, with no quality scores. Sequencing used immunoSEQ multiplex PCR; TCRdb keeps in-frame clones, though not all of them. D and trimming were read from the DNA, whereas the V and J calls and clone size are those reported in that table. Here the sample spans about 2,500,000 clones, approximately 92% being singletons. V shed 5 bases and J 3 bases; nucleotides not matched to a gene: 3. This CDR3 is built from 13 residues. The germline CDR1 and CDR2 sequences are ENHRY and SYGVKD. A note on this clone: Its antigen is not identified.

This clonotype was obtained from a man aged 18 to 29 in good health. The chain carries TRBV10-3 and TRBJ2-7, with 8 bases that match TRBD1. The source material was naive CD4+ T cells sorted from blood. Specified subset: CD45RA+ positively selected. CDR3 DNA: TGTGCCATCAGTAACAGGGGGAACTACGAGCAGTACTTC. Translating it yields CAISNRGNYEQYF.